These 24 T cell receptor beta chains came from one sample sequenced in a study of control samples from healthy donors and cancer patients. Clones were sequenced by immunoSEQ multiplex PCR, and TCRdb holds only the in-frame ones, with some missing. Here the sample spans about 90,000 clones, roughly nine tenths being singletons. Sequencing input: blood. The receptors originated from a young woman in good health.

The chain combines TRBV9 with TRBJ2-2; either TRBD1 or TRBD2 may supply D (6 bases each). With 0 bases removed from V and 7 bases from J, the gap between germline ends came to 16 bases. The CDR3 is made up of 16 amino acids. Germline CDR1 SGDLS, CDR2 YYNGEE. CDR3 nucleotides: TGTGCCAGCAGCGTAGCAAACAGGGAGGTTGTCGGGGAGCTGTTTTTT. As protein: CASSVANREVVGELFF.

The chain combines TRBV12-5 with TRBJ2-7; 10 nucleotides match TRBD2. V gave up 1 base and J gave up 0 bases; unmatched junction bases: 12. Germline CDR1 reads LGHNT; CDR2 reads FRNRAP. This CDR3 spans 19 amino acids. The CDR3 nucleotides read TGTGCTAGTGGTTTGGCCAACCCGATAGCGGGGGGCAGCTCCTACGAGCAGTACTTC. It is translated as CASGLANPIAGGSSYEQYF.

The gene calls are TRBV5-1 and TRBJ1-1; no reliable D call. Germline V gene lookup returns CDR1 SGHRS and CDR2 YFSETQ. The CDR3 has 13 amino acids. Trimming left V 0 bases short and J 1 base short, with 4 bases between. The CDR3 nucleotides read TGCGCCAGCAGCTTGGCAGGGAACACTGAAGCTTTCTTT. Translating it yields CASSLAGNTEAFF.

The chain joins TRBV6-6 to TRBJ1-5; 8 nucleotides line up with TRBD1. The CDR3 totals 16 residues. Per the germline V gene, CDR1 is MNHNY and CDR2 is SVGAGI (reference sequence). V lost 3 bases, J lost 2 bases, and 6 bases stayed unmatched. The CDR3: CASSYDQGAGNQPQHF. The CDR3 bases are TGTGCCAGCAGTTATGATCAGGGGGCCGGCAATCAGCCCCAGCATTTT.

The rearrangement joins TRBV25-1 to TRBJ1-1; possible D gene TRBD1, 5 bases. Germline-derived CDR1 and CDR2 are MGHDK and SYGVNS. Between the trimmed V and J ends, which lost 1 base and 11 bases, there was a span of 14 bases. The CDR3 covers 13 residues. This chain's CDR3 is CASSESGGESAFF. CDR3 DNA: TGTGCCAGCAGTGAATCGGGGGGGGAATCGGCTTTCTTT.

This clone showed up just a few times. The gene calls are TRBV7-2 and TRBJ1-5; D uncertain. CDR3 length equals 16 residues. Trimming shortened V by 3 bases and J by 1 base, and 13 bases separated the two germline ends. Germline lookup yields CDR1 SGHTA and CDR2 FQGNSA. CDR3 loop: CASSFLAGLSNQPQHF. The CDR3 DNA reads TGTGCCAGCAGCTTCCTAGCAGGCCTGAGCAATCAGCCCCAGCATTTT. Looking up the rest from reference TRBV7-2 and TRBJ1-5 gives the full variable domain: GAGVSQSPSNKVTEKGKDVELRCDPISGHTALYWYRQSLGQGLEFLIYFQGNSAPDKSGLPSDRFSAERTGGSVSTLTIQRTQQEDSAVYLCASSFLAGLSNQPQHFGDGTRLSIL.

This clone was detected once. The chain employs TRBV7-9 and TRBJ1-1; 10 bases agree with TRBD1. V lost 5 bases and J lost 8; bases outside the gene matches: 8. CDR3 size: 14 residues. CDR1 is SEHNR and CDR2 is FQNEAQ in the germline V gene (reference sequence). DNA for the CDR3: TGTGCCAGCAGCGGGCCGGGACAGGGGTCCGAAGCTTTCTTT. Protein product: CASSGPGQGSEAFF.

This chain uses TRBV3-1 (or the pseudogene TRBV3-2) with TRBJ2-5; D possibly corresponds to TRBD1 (5 bases). The CDR3 has 15 amino acids. Trimming stripped 0 bases from V and 2 bases from J, with 10 bases between. The germline V gene encodes CDR1 LGHDT and CDR2 YNNKEL (reference sequence). The CDR3 DNA sequence: TGTGCCAGCAGCCAAGACTCGGCAGGGCAAGAGACCCAGTACTTC. Protein sequence: CASSQDSAGQETQYF.

V gene TRBV5-1 combines with J gene TRBJ2-5; tentative D call: TRBD1 (6 bases). The V end was cut by 4 bases, the J end by 2 bases, with 9 bases between. Per germline, CDR1 SGHRS and CDR2 YFSETQ. CDR3 length: 13 residues. The CDR3 is CASSMTGQETQYF. CDR3 DNA: TGCGCCAGCAGCATGACAGGTCAAGAGACCCAGTACTTC.

The chain links TRBV6-6 to TRBJ2-7, with D possibly TRBD2 on 7 matching bases. This CDR3 is 16 amino acids long. Germline loops: CDR1 MNHNY, CDR2 SVGAGI (reference sequence). Trimming stripped 6 bases from V and 0 bases from J, with 18 bases between. The CDR3 loop reads CASRKGGGPLSYEQYF. The CDR3 DNA follows: TGTGCCAGCAGGAAGGGGGGGGGCCCCCTCTCCTACGAGCAGTACTTC.

The chain is built from TRBV3-1 (or the pseudogene TRBV3-2) and TRBJ1-5; maybe TRBD1 (5 bases). Trimming removed 1 base from V and 7 bases from J, with 14 bases in between. From germline, CDR1 is LGHDT and CDR2 YNNKEL (reference sequence). The CDR3 is 15 residues long. CDR3 in DNA: TGTGCCAGCAGCCAAGGCGGAGGGGACCAACAGCCCCAGCATTTT. The encoded protein is CASSQGGGDQQPQHF.

The rearrangement links TRBV7-6 to TRBJ2-5, with 9 bases aligning to TRBD2. V lost 6 bases, J lost 2 bases, and 7 bases stayed unmatched. CDR1 is SGHVS and CDR2 is FNYEAQ in the germline V gene. This CDR3 has 15 amino acids. The CDR3 coding sequence is TGTGCCAGCAGTTCTAGCGGGGAGCCACAAGAGACCCAGTACTTC. This sequence encodes CASSSSGEPQETQYF.

The rearrangement uses TRBV7-3 and TRBJ2-5, with D perhaps matching TRBD2 (5 bases). The CDR3 is made up of 14 amino acids. Trimming left V 5 bases short and J 5 bases short, with 15 bases between. Germline V lookup: CDR1 SGHTA, CDR2 FQGTGA. CDR3 in DNA: TGTGCCAGCAGCCCGGACTGGGAAAGGGAGACCCAGTACTTC. It specifies CASSPDWERETQYF.

The chain combines TRBV5-4 with TRBJ1-2, with D tentatively TRBD1 (5 bases). Germline CDR1 SGHNT, CDR2 YYREEE (reference sequence). V was shortened by 0 bases and J by 6 bases, with 12 bases between the two germline ends. The CDR3 has 14 residues. The CDR3, as DNA: TGTGCCAGCAGCTTGGAACAGGCTGGGGATGGCTACACCTTC. It encodes CASSLEQAGDGYTF.

The chain joins TRBV6-5 to TRBJ2-2, with TRBD2 matching over 7 bases. Germline values: CDR1 MNHEY, CDR2 SVGAGI. The V gene end was trimmed by 6 bases and the J gene end by 4 bases; junction bases not matched to a gene: 5. The CDR3 sequence is 14 residues long. In DNA, the CDR3 is TGTGCCAGCAGACGTGGGAGGGGCACCGGGGAGCTGTTTTTT. Its protein is CASRRGRGTGELFF.

The rearrangement links TRBV11-2 to TRBJ2-7; D remains unclear. This CDR3 comprises 12 residues. Germline V lookup: CDR1 SGHAT, CDR2 FQNNGV. The V gene lost 5 bases and the J gene lost 6 bases, with 11 bases spanning the gap. The CDR3 sequence: CASSLYVSEQYF. The CDR3 DNA reads TGTGCCAGCAGCCTGTACGTATCCGAGCAGTACTTC. The entire variable domain, with the rest obtained from reference TRBV11-2 and TRBJ2-7, is as follows: EAGVAQSPRYKIIEKRQSVAFWCNPISGHATLYWYQQILGQGPKLLIQFQNNGVVDDSQLPKDRFSAERLKGVDSTLKIQPAKLEDSAVYLCASSLYVSEQYFGPGTRLTVT.

The V gene is TRBV5-1, the J gene TRBJ1-1; D unresolved. The ends were cut back, 4 bases at V and 1 base at J, with 11 bases in the middle. The CDR3 runs to 14 residues. From germline, CDR1 is SGHRS and CDR2 YFSETQ. CDR3 in DNA: TGCGCCAGCAGCCAAGGGTTGTCGAACACTGAAGCTTTCTTT. This encodes CASSQGLSNTEAFF.

V usage is TRBV6-4 and J usage is TRBJ2-3; the D gene is possibly TRBD1 (6 bases). V was shortened by 9 bases and J by 2 bases, with 12 bases between the two germline ends. Germline CDR1 MRHNA, CDR2 SNTAGT. This CDR3 is 13 amino acids long. The CDR3 bases are TGTGCCAGTGGAAGGACAGCCACAGATACGCAGTATTTT. This translates into CASGRTATDTQYF.

The rearrangement uses TRBV6-5 and TRBJ1-2; D is unresolved. The V end lost 9 bases, the J end lost 5 bases, and 16 bases lay between the germline ends. The CDR3 totals 13 residues. CDR1 and CDR2 (germline): MNHEY, SVGAGI. CDR3 amino acids: CASMGSLGYGYTF. DNA of the CDR3: TGTGCCAGTATGGGGTCGTTGGGATATGGCTACACCTTC.

The chain uses TRBV2 and TRBJ2-2; D is ambiguous. The germline gives CDR1 SNHLY, CDR2 FYNNEI. There are 16 residues in the CDR3. The germline V and J ends were trimmed by 3 bases and 5 bases, with 16 bases remaining between them. CDR3 nucleotides: TGTGCCAGCAGTGATTACGAGACGGATGATACCGGGGAGCTGTTTTTT. It translates to CASSDYETDDTGELFF.

The J gene is TRBJ2-3, the V gene TRBV19; D gene unclear. CDR3 length equals 14 residues. V dropped 7 bases and J dropped 2 bases, with 13 bases sitting between them. The germline CDR1 and CDR2 sequences are LNHDA and SQIVND (reference sequence). Here the CDR3 DNA reads TGTGCCAGTAAGCCGGTGGGGTACACAGATACGCAGTATTTT. Translating gives CASKPVGYTDTQYF.

This clone was found once. This chain links TRBV4-2 with TRBJ2-7, with D uncertain. V was pared by 0 bases and J by 8 bases, with 11 bases between. The V gene's germline CDR1 is LGHNA and CDR2 YNFKEQ. This CDR3 is built from 13 residues. The CDR3 DNA follows: TGTGCCAGCAGCCAAGATATGGCGGCACAGCAGTACTTC. This encodes CASSQDMAAQQYF.

The rearrangement links TRBV12-3 or TRBV12-4 to TRBJ1-2; TRBD1 is a possible D gene (6 bases). Trimming left V 7 bases short and J 7 bases short, with 13 bases between. This CDR3 is built from 12 residues. The CDR3 sequence is CASISGERGYTF. The CDR3 DNA is TGTGCCAGCATCTCAGGGGAGCGTGGCTACACCTTC.

The chain carries TRBV11-3 and TRBJ2-7; 8 bases map to TRBD2. Germline CDR1 SGHNT, CDR2 YENEEA. The CDR3 is 17 amino acids. V was pared by 0 bases and J by 3 bases, with 10 bases of the junction left unmatched. The CDR3 loop reads CASSLDPSRGGGYEQYF. CDR3 coding DNA: TGTGCCAGCAGCTTAGATCCCTCCCGGGGGGGAGGCTACGAGCAGTACTTC.